This note documents a single TCR beta chain sequence. The antigen is undetermined. This specimen belongs to a study of cytomegalovirus exposure and HLA in healthy donors. Study observations and caveats: Segments of the TCR beta V type were, in most cases, productive about 90% or about 30% of the time in an earlier analysis. Among TCR sequences, most were rare, though some public TCRs appeared in many donors. Most of the CMV-associated TCR beta chains (in a later analysis) appeared to be HLA-restricted.

The germline CDR1 and CDR2 sequences are SGHDN and FVKESK. This CDR3 has 19 amino acids. With 0 bases removed from V and 0 bases from J, the gap between germline ends came to 15 bases. The PCR made use of 60 Vbeta and 13 Jbeta primers. The protocol was immunoSEQ multiplex PCR, while the TCRdb copy is restricted to in-frame clones and leaves out a portion. The repertoire consists of about 180,000 clones, with about 80% occurring once and the leading ten covering under 2.5%. The sequence came from a woman under 40 in good health and CMV-seronegative. Sequencing was performed on PBMCs. The chain joins TRBV14 to TRBJ2-6, with a weak D call TRBD1 (5 bases). CDR3 DNA sequence: TGTGCCAGCAGCCAAGAGGGCAGGGAATACCGCTCTGGGGCCAACGTCCTGACTTTC. It encodes CASSQEGREYRSGANVLTF.